This T cell receptor (beta chain) was captured by sequencing in a study of read filtering for tumor transcriptome and immune sequencing. Study details: Fewer than 10 patients were R-ISS I, more than 15 were R-ISS II, 6 or 7 were R-ISS III. Per sample, TCR-region reads ranged about 4 to 10.27 million by IR-seq, roughly 75 to 1,400 by RNA-seq. Regarding the study as a whole: Correlation between methods rose after single-read clonotypes were removed.

The CDR3 extends over 15 amino acids. V lost 8 bases, J lost 5 bases, and 11 bases stayed unmatched. Germline V lookup: CDR1 LNHDA, CDR2 SQIVND (reference sequence). This clonotype was recorded a few times. Its antigen is not known. Molecular barcoded adaptors covering alpha/delta and beta/gamma chains were used on 400 ng RNA. In TCRdb, the reads were re-called with MiXCR into one record per CDR3 protein. Here the sample spans more than 100,000 distinct CDR3 sequences, 13% being singletons. The sequence derives from a donor aged 40 or over with multiple myeloma. Sequencing was done on a sample of a population of CD138-negative cells sorted from bone marrow. The V call is TRBV19, the J call TRBJ2-2; 7 positions agree with TRBD2. In DNA form, the CDR3 reads TGTGCCAGTGGGGAGGCGGGAGTAAGAACCGGGGAGCTGTTTTTT. Translation gives CASGEAGVRTGELFF.